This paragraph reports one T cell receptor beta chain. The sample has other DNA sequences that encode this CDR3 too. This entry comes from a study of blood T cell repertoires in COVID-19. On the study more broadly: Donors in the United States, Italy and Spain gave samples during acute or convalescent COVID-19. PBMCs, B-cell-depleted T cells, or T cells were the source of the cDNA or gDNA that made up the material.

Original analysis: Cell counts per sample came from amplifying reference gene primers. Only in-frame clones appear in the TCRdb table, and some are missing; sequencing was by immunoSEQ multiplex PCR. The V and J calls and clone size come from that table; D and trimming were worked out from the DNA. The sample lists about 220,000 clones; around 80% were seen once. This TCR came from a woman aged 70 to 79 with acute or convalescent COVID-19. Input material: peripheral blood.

The CDR3 sequence: CASSPGLAGTGELFF. DNA of the CDR3: TGTGCCAGCTCACCTGGACTAGCGGGGACCGGGGAGCTGTTTTTT. This rearrangement joins TRBV18 to TRBJ2-2, with 12 bases fitting TRBD2. With 3 bases clipped from V and 5 bases from J, the junction kept 1 base outside the gene matches. CDR1 is KGHSH, CDR2 LQKENI, per germline. The CDR3 is 15 residues long. The full variable domain, its missing parts supplied by reference TRBV18 and TRBJ2-2, is NAGVMQNPRHLVRRRGQEARLRCSPMKGHSHVYWYRQLPEEGLKFMVYLQKENIIDESGMPKERFSAEFPKEGPSILRIQQVVRGDSAAYFCASSPGLAGTGELFFGEGSRLTVL.